What follows is one T cell receptor beta chain and its context. Germline trimming cut 2 bases from V and 2 bases from J; bases unmatched to any gene: 4. Germline V gene lookup returns CDR1 SGHKS and CDR2 YYEKEE (reference sequence). The CDR3 is 15 residues long. Clones were read by immunoSEQ multiplex PCR, and TCRdb kept only the in-frame ones, dropping some. This repertoire shows about 670,000 clones, about 87% found once; its top ten account for around 0.3%. These data are taken from a study of blood T cell repertoires in COVID-19. The sequence came from a woman younger than 35 with acute or convalescent COVID-19. The source material was peripheral blood. The J gene is TRBJ1-5, the V gene TRBV5-5; TRBD1 aligns across 7 bases. The CDR3 reads CASSLYDRGNQPQHF. CDR3 coding DNA: TGTGCCAGCAGCTTATACGACAGGGGCAATCAGCCCCAGCATTTT.